This T cell receptor beta chain came from a study of blood T cell repertoires in COVID-19. Background on the study: Spain, Italy and the United States supplied samples that represented acute and convalescent COVID-19.

Participants' reported clinical history set cohort assignment. How the authors handled the data: Nucleated cell number was recorded as an estimate derived from reference gene primer amplification. Libraries were prepared by immunoSEQ multiplex PCR; TCRdb keeps only in-frame clonotypes and omits some of them. That table supplies the V and J calls and clone size; D and trimming were determined from the DNA. This sample yields under 300,000 clones, of which 85% to 95% are seen a single time; about 1.9% belongs to the top ten. Looked up from germline, CDR1 is SGHRS and CDR2 is YFSETQ. The CDR3 covers 16 residues. J gave up 2 bases and V 4 bases, and 8 bases lay outside the gene matches.

The sequence was obtained from a woman aged 18-29 years who had recovered from COVID-19. The chain uses TRBV5-1 and TRBJ2-3; 9 bases are shared with TRBD1. The sequenced sample was PBMCs or T cells enriched from blood (not recorded which). The CDR3 loop reads CASSAPGTGTTDTQYF. Here the CDR3 DNA reads TGCGCCAGCAGCGCTCCCGGGACAGGGACCACAGATACGCAGTATTTT.